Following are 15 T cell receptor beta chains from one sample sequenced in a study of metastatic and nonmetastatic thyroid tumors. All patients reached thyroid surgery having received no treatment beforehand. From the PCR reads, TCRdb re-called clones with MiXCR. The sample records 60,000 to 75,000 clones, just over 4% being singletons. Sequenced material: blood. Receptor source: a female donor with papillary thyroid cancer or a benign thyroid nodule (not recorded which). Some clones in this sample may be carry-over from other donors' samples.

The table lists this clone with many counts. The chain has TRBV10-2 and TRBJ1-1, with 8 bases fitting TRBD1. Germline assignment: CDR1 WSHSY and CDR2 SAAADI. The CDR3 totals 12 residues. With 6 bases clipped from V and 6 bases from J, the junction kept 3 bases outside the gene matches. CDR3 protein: CASRDRVSEAFF. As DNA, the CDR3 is TGCGCCAGCAGGGACAGGGTCTCTGAAGCTTTCTTT.

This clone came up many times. The CDR3 protein is CSVGRSSGSRNEQFF. The DNA of the CDR3 is TGCAGTGTGGGGAGGTCTAGCGGGAGTCGTAATGAGCAGTTCTTC. This rearrangement joins TRBV20-1 to TRBJ2-1; 10 nucleotides align to TRBD2. The CDR3 consists of 15 residues. The germline gives CDR1 DFQATT, CDR2 SNEGSKA (reference sequence). V trimming: 7 bases; J trimming: 7 bases; junction bases outside the gene matches: 13.

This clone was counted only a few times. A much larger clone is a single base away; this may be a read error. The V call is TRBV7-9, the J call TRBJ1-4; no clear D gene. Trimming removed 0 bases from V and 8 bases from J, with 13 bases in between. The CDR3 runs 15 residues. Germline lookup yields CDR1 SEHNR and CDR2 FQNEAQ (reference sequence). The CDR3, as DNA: TGTGCCAGCAGCTTAGCGCAGCCAAAGATGGAAAAACTGTTTTTT. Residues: CASSLAQPKMEKLFF.

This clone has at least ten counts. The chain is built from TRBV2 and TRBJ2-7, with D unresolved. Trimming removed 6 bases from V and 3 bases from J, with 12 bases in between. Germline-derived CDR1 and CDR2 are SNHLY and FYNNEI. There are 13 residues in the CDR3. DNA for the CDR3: TGTGCCAGCAGCAAGGGTATTGGCTACGAGCAGTACTTC. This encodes CASSKGIGYEQYF.

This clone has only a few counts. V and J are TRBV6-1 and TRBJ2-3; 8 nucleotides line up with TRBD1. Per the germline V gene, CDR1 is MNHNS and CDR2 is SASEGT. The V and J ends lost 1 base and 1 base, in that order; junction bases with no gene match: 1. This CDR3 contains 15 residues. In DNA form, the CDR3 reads TGTGCCAGCAGTGAAGAACAGGGGGGCACAGATACGCAGTATTTT. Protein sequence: CASSEEQGGTDTQYF.

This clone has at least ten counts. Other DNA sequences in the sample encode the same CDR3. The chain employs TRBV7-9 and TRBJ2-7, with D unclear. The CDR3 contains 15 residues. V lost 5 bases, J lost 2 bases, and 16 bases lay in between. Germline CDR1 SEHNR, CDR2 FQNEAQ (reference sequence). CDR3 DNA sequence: TGTGCCAGCAGCGCCGCCGGGTCTGGGGCCTACGAGCAGTACTTC. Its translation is CASSAAGSGAYEQYF.

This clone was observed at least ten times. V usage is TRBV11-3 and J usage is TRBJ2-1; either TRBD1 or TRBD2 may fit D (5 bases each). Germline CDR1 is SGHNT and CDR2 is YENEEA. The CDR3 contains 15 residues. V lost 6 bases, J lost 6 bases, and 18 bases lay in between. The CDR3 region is CASRRGSVPSNEQFF. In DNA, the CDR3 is TGTGCCAGCAGAAGGGGTAGCGTTCCCAGCAATGAGCAGTTCTTC.

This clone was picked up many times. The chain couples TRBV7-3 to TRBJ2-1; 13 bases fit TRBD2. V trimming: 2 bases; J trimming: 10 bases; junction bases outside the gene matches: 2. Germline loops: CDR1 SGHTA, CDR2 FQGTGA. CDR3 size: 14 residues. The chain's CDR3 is CASSLGTSGDEQFF. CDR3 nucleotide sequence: TGTGCCAGCAGCTTAGGGACTAGCGGGGACGAGCAGTTCTTC.

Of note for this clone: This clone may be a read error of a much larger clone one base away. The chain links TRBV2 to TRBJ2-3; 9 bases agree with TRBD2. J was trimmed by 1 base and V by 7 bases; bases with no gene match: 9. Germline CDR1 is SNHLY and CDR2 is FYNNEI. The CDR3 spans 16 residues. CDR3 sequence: CASIDAGGGGTDTQYF. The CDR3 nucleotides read TGTGCCAGCATTGATGCGGGAGGGGGGGGCACAGATACGCAGTATTTT.

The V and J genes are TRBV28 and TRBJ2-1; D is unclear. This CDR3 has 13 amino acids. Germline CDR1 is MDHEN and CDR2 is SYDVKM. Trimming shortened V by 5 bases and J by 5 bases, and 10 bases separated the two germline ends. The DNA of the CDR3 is TGTGCCAGCAGTGACCTAGGGAACAATGAGCAGTTCTTC. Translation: CASSDLGNNEQFF.

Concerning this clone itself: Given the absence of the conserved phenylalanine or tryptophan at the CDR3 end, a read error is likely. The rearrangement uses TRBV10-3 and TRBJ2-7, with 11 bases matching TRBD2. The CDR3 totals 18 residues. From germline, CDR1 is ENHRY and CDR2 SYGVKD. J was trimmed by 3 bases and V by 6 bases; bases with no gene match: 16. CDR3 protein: CAIRPGTSGFIGLYEQYL. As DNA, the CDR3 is TGTGCCATCAGACCCGGGACTAGCGGCTTTATCGGGCTCTACGAGCAGTACCTC.

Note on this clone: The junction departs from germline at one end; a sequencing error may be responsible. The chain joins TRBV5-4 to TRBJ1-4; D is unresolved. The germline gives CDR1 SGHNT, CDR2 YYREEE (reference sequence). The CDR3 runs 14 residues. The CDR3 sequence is CASSLGTATEKVFF. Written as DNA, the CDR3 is TGTGCCAGCAGCTTGGGGACGGCAACCGAAAAAGTGTTTTTT.

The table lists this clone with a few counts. The CDR3 sequence is CASIFRVGGYTF. CDR3 in DNA: TGTGCCAGCATCTTCAGGGTGGGCGGCTACACCTTC. The rearrangement links TRBV5-4 to TRBJ1-2, with D maybe TRBD1 (5 bases). The germline V and J ends were trimmed by 6 bases and 8 bases, with 14 bases remaining between them. This CDR3 has 12 amino acids. Germline V gives CDR1 SGHNT, CDR2 YYREEE (reference sequence).

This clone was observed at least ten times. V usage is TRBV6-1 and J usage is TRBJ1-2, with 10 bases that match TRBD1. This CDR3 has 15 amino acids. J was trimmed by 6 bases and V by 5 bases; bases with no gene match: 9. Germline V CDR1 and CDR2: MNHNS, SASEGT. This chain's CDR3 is CASSYETGGFNGYTF. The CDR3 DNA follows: TGTGCCAGCAGTTACGAGACAGGGGGCTTCAATGGCTACACCTTC.

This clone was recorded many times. CDR3 coding DNA: TGTGCCAGCAGCCAGGGTTCAGATACGCAGTATTTT. The encoded protein is CASSQGSDTQYF. This sequence joins TRBV11-3 and TRBJ2-3, with a weak D call TRBD1 (5 bases). The germline V and J ends were trimmed by 5 bases and 4 bases, with 7 bases remaining between them. The CDR3 is 12 amino acids. Germline V gives CDR1 SGHNT, CDR2 YENEEA.